These 30 T cell receptor beta chains share one sample of origin, sequenced in a study of PD-1 blockade in classical Hodgkin lymphoma. Data came from immunoSEQ multiplex PCR; TCRdb stores just in-frame clones and leaves some out. The sample includes about 26,000 clones, 67% of them seen just once. Brentuximab vedotin exposure varied, and every patient relapsed after autologous stem cell transplantation. Material: peripheral blood mononuclear cells (PBMCs), obtained before the second cycle of nivolumab. These receptors were collected from a human donor with classical Hodgkin lymphoma.

This clone is a singleton in its sample. V and J are TRBV7-2 and TRBJ1-1; D remains unclear. From germline, CDR1 is SGHTA and CDR2 FQGNSA. Trimming stripped 0 bases from V and 1 base from J, with 6 bases between. The CDR3 is made up of 14 amino acids. CDR3 sequence (DNA): TGTGCCAGCAGCTTAGCTCTCAAGAACACTGAAGCTTTCTTT. Its translation is CASSLALKNTEAFF. Using reference TRBV7-2 and TRBJ1-1 for the parts outside the CDR3, the full variable domain is GAGVSQSPSNKVTEKGKDVELRCDPISGHTALYWYRQSLGQGLEFLIYFQGNSAPDKSGLPSDRFSAERTGGSVSTLTIQRTQQEDSAVYLCASSLALKNTEAFFGQGTRLTVV.

This clone is labeled medium-sized. The chain recombines TRBV15 with TRBJ2-5, with 8 nucleotides matching TRBD2. There are 13 residues in the CDR3. Germline loops: CDR1 LNHNV, CDR2 YYDKDF (reference sequence). Unmatched junction bases numbered 3, after V lost 5 bases and J lost 4 bases. The CDR3 DNA is TGTGCCACCAGCCCGGGGGGGCGAGAGACCCAGTACTTC. Its translation is CATSPGGRETQYF. Full variable domain (outside the CDR3, taken from reference TRBV15 and TRBJ2-5): DAMVIQNPRYQVTQFGKPVTLSCSQTLNHNVMYWYQQKSSQAPKLLFHYYDKDFNNEADTPDNFQSRRPNTSFCFLDIRSPGLGDTAMYLCATSPGGRETQYFGPGTRLLVL.

The chain is built from TRBV19 and TRBJ2-7; a weak D match, TRBD1 (5 bases). V was clipped by 6 bases and J by 0 bases, with 12 bases between them. CDR1 and CDR2 from the germline V gene are LNHDA and SQIVND (reference sequence). The CDR3 has 14 residues. The CDR3 DNA follows: TGTGCCAGTAGGAGCAGGGTTTACTCCTACGAGCAGTACTTC. As protein: CASRSRVYSYEQYF.

J is TRBJ1-4 and V is TRBV15; possible D gene TRBD1, 5 bases. Trimming took 3 bases from V and 0 from J, leaving 14 bases between them. The CDR3 is made up of 17 amino acids. CDR1 is LNHNV, CDR2 YYDKDF, per germline (reference sequence). CDR3 in DNA: TGTGCCACCAGCAGGAGAAGGGGTGGGACAACTAATGAAAAACTGTTTTTT. It codes for CATSRRRGGTTNEKLFF.

This clone rates as medium-sized. V gene TRBV6-1 combines with J gene TRBJ1-5, with D perhaps TRBD1 (6 bases). The CDR3 length is 13 residues. CDR1 and CDR2 from the germline V gene are MNHNS and SASEGT. Trimming pared 6 bases from V and 4 bases from J, leaving 10 bases between. The CDR3 DNA reads as TGTGCCAGCAGCGGACAGAAGAATCAGCCCCAGCATTTT. It is translated as CASSGQKNQPQHF.

The V gene is TRBV9, the J gene TRBJ1-3; possibly TRBD1 for D (5 bases). CDR3 length equals 15 residues. Trimming pared 0 bases from V and 4 bases from J, leaving 11 bases between. CDR1 SGDLS and CDR2 YYNGEE come from the germline V gene. This CDR3 reads CASSVEGSYGNTIYF. In DNA, the CDR3 is TGTGCCAGCAGCGTAGAGGGGAGTTACGGAAACACCATATATTTT.

The chain uses TRBV5-1 and TRBJ2-7; TRBD1 matches 8 bases. Germline V gene sequence: CDR1 SGHRS, CDR2 YFSETQ. V gave up 4 bases and J gave up 2 bases; unmatched junction bases: 11. The length of the CDR3 is 16 residues. CDR3 DNA sequence: TGCGCCAGCAGCACTGATGGACAGGGCAGGACCTACGAGCAGTACTTC. This gives the protein CASSTDGQGRTYEQYF.

Notes on this clone: With a much larger clone just one base away, this may be a read error. The chain has TRBV4-3 and TRBJ2-7, with 10 nucleotides matching TRBD2. The germline V gene encodes CDR1 LGHNA and CDR2 YSLEER. With V trimmed by 4 bases and J by 3 bases, 18 bases remained unmatched. The length of the CDR3 is 19 residues. CDR3 DNA sequence: TGCGCCAGCAGCCCCCGAACCACTAGCGGGAATCTGGTTTGCTACGAGCAGTACTTC. Protein sequence: CASSPRTTSGNLVCYEQYF.

The gene calls are TRBV6-6 and TRBJ2-7; no definite D call. This CDR3 is built from 11 residues. With 6 bases removed from V and 3 bases from J, the gap between germline ends came to 6 bases. The germline V gene encodes CDR1 MNHNY and CDR2 SVGAGI (reference sequence). Here the CDR3 reads CASRGFYEQYF. CDR3 nucleotide sequence: TGTGCCAGCAGGGGGTTCTACGAGCAGTACTTC.

This chain joins TRBV28 and TRBJ1-5, with 9 bases that match TRBD1. J lost 8 bases, V lost 3 bases, and 8 bases had no gene match. This CDR3 is 15 amino acids long. CDR1 MDHEN and CDR2 SYDVKM come from the germline V gene. CDR3 loop: CASSLGQGVSKPQHF. The CDR3 DNA reads as TGTGCCAGCAGTTTGGGACAGGGTGTTAGTAAGCCCCAGCATTTT.

This clone has just one count. The chain couples TRBV5-1 to TRBJ2-7; possibly TRBD1 for D (6 bases). Germline lookup yields CDR1 SGHRS and CDR2 YFSETQ. V gave up 7 bases and J gave up 7 bases, with 24 bases separating them. The length of the CDR3 is 15 residues. CDR3 sequence reads: CASRPGHLPLQEQYF. The CDR3 DNA follows: TGCGCCAGCCGACCGGGACACCTACCGCTACAGGAGCAGTACTTC.

In its sample, this clone was seen a few times. The rearrangement joins TRBV15 to TRBJ2-7, with D possibly TRBD2 on 5 matching bases. The CDR3 is 12 residues long. The ends were cut back, 1 base at V and 7 bases at J, with 8 bases in the middle. CDR1 is LNHNV, CDR2 YYDKDF, per germline (reference sequence). The CDR3 DNA reads as TGTGCCACCAGCAGAGCCTCGGGGGAGCAGTACTTC. It translates to CATSRASGEQYF.

The chain recombines TRBV9 with TRBJ1-6; D gene uncertain. Trimming cost V 3 bases and J 8 bases, with 15 bases left between them. CDR1 is SGDLS and CDR2 is YYNGEE in the germline V gene. The CDR3 consists of 15 residues. The CDR3 spells CASSGAGFLDSPLHF. CDR3 in DNA: TGTGCCAGCAGCGGGGCCGGGTTCTTGGATTCACCCCTCCACTTT.

The chain carries TRBV28 and TRBJ1-3; 7 positions agree with TRBD1. J gave up 0 bases and V 4 bases, and 9 bases lay outside the gene matches. The CDR3 is 17 residues long. In germline, CDR1 is MDHEN, CDR2 SYDVKM. CDR3 coding DNA: TGTGCCAGCAGTTGGGTAGGACAGGTTATCTCTGGAAACACCATATATTTT. This gives the protein CASSWVGQVISGNTIYF.

The rearrangement uses TRBV30 and TRBJ2-3; 12 bases align to TRBD1. The CDR3 is 16 amino acids. Germline V gives CDR1 GTSNPN, CDR2 SVGIG (reference sequence). J gave up 4 bases and V 0 bases, and 5 bases lay outside the gene matches. CDR3 bases: TGTGCCTGGAGTGTACTAGGGACAGGGGGCGCAGATACGCAGTATTTT. This translates into CAWSVLGTGGADTQYF.

The chain recombines TRBV6-5 with TRBJ2-3; D possibly matches TRBD1 or TRBD2 (7 bases each). The CDR3 has 14 residues. The V gene's germline CDR1 is MNHEY and CDR2 SVGAGI. V was clipped by 8 bases and J by 4 bases, with 16 bases between them. The CDR3 is CASGEGATSDTQYF. In DNA, the CDR3 is TGTGCCAGCGGGGAGGGGGCCACCTCAGATACGCAGTATTTT.

The chain has TRBV7-2 and TRBJ2-7, with 9 bases identical to TRBD1. Germline CDR1 reads SGHTA; CDR2 reads FQGNSA. The CDR3 has 16 residues. The V gene end was trimmed by 5 bases and the J gene end by 4 bases; junction bases not matched to a gene: 12. As DNA, the CDR3 is TGTGCCAGCAGCCCCGGAGCGGGACAGGGCGCATACGAGCAGTACTTC. Translation: CASSPGAGQGAYEQYF.

Only a few counts were recorded for this clone. V usage is TRBV11-3 and J usage is TRBJ2-7, with 8 bases aligning to TRBD1. This CDR3 is 15 amino acids long. Germline CDR1 SGHNT, CDR2 YENEEA. V trimming: 5 bases; J trimming: 3 bases; junction bases outside the gene matches: 9. CDR3 sequence (DNA): TGTGCCAGCAGCCAAAGGGGGACAGGAGGCTACGAGCAGTACTTC. Its protein product is CASSQRGTGGYEQYF.

This chain links TRBV5-3 with TRBJ1-2; maybe TRBD1 (6 bases). TRBV5-3 is annotated as an ORF whose role is uncertain. The ends were cut back, 2 bases at V and 1 base at J, with 15 bases in the middle. The CDR3 has 16 amino acids. CDR3 in amino acids: CARSFNFRGLNYGYTF. CDR3 bases: TGTGCCAGAAGCTTCAACTTCAGGGGCCTTAACTATGGCTACACCTTC.

This clone came up a few times. The chain employs TRBV16 and TRBJ1-5; 8 nucleotides align to TRBD1. The CDR3 spans 15 residues. CDR1 is KGHSY, CDR2 FQNENV, per germline. V was pared by 4 bases and J by 7 bases, with 9 bases of the junction left unmatched. The CDR3 nucleotides are TGTGCCAGCAGCCTGACGACAGGGGTTAGGCAGCCCCAGCATTTT. Translated, it gives CASSLTTGVRQPQHF.

This clone has just a few counts. The chain combines TRBV5-4 with TRBJ1-5, with D uncertain. This CDR3 region has 13 residues. Germline assignment: CDR1 SGHNT and CDR2 YYREEE (reference sequence). Between the trimmed V and J ends, which lost 0 bases and 10 bases, there was a span of 11 bases. The DNA for the CDR3 is TGTGCCAGCAGCTTGGTGCCCCCTAGTCCCCAGCATTTT. This encodes CASSLVPPSPQHF.

A word on this clone: The junction does not match germline at one end; this may be a read error. The CDR3 DNA follows: TGTGCCAGCACTCCTCCCCCGTGCCGCTTC. Its protein product is CASTPPPCRF. The J gene is TRBJ2-7, the V gene TRBV27, with unresolved D. The germline V gene encodes CDR1 MNHEY and CDR2 SMNVEV (reference sequence). The CDR3 covers 10 residues.

The J gene is TRBJ2-7, the V gene TRBV7-2; the D is unclear. V dropped 0 bases and J dropped 4 bases, with 7 bases sitting between them. CDR3 length: 13 residues. The germline gives CDR1 SGHTA, CDR2 FQGNSA. The CDR3 DNA reads TGTGCCAGCAGCTTAGCATGGGCATACGAGCAGTACTTC. It is translated as CASSLAWAYEQYF.

This clone appeared once. The CDR3 coding sequence is TGCGCCAGCAGCTTGGCTCCGGCAACTAATGAAAAACTGTTTTTT. As protein: CASSLAPATNEKLFF. The chain is built from TRBV5-1 and TRBJ1-4; D is unresolved. The CDR3 length is 15 residues. Germline lookup yields CDR1 SGHRS and CDR2 YFSETQ. V was trimmed by 0 bases and J by 0 bases, leaving 6 bases between them.

The chain combines TRBV6-5 with TRBJ1-1, with D tentatively TRBD1 (6 bases). V lost 7 bases, J lost 5 bases, and 20 bases lay in between. CDR3 size: 15 residues. Germline CDR1 reads MNHEY; CDR2 reads SVGAGI. The CDR3 region is CASNRPPGAGTEAFF. The CDR3 bases are TGTGCCAGCAACCGACCCCCGGGGGCCGGGACTGAAGCTTTCTTT.

This clone was found a few times. The chain carries TRBV5-4 and TRBJ2-1; D is uncertain. V gave up 4 bases and J gave up 9 bases, with 11 bases separating them. This CDR3 comprises 12 residues. Germline CDR1 and CDR2: SGHNT and YYREEE (reference sequence). The CDR3 DNA follows: TGTGCCAGCAGCCTCATCCGAAGTGAGCAGTTCTTC. As protein: CASSLIRSEQFF. The full variable domain, its missing parts supplied by reference TRBV5-4 and TRBJ2-1, is ETGVTQSPTHLIKTRGQQVTLRCSSQSGHNTVSWYQQALGQGPQFIFQYYREEENGRGNFPPRFSGLQFPNYSSELNVNALELDDSALYLCASSLIRSEQFFGPGTRLTVL.

In its sample, this clone was seen a few times. V gene TRBV19 combines with J gene TRBJ2-3; no firm D call. Germline CDR1 reads LNHDA; CDR2 reads SQIVND (reference sequence). Deletions cut 0 bases from V and 7 bases from J, with 11 bases between. The CDR3 has 14 amino acids. The CDR3 DNA sequence: TGTGCCAGTAGTATAGAATCGATAGGAAATACGCAGTATTTT. Amino acid sequence: CASSIESIGNTQYF.

DNA for the CDR3: TGTGCCAGCGGGGACAATTACCAAGAGACCCAGTACTTC. Translating gives CASGDNYQETQYF. The chain employs TRBV11-2 and TRBJ2-5, with D possibly TRBD1 on 6 matching bases. Germline V CDR1 and CDR2: SGHAT, FQNNGV. V was pared by 8 bases and J by 0 bases, with 10 bases between. There are 13 residues in the CDR3.

This clone has a handful of counts. The gene calls are TRBV15 and TRBJ2-2; D gene unclear. The V end lost 0 bases, the J end lost 4 bases, and 9 bases lay between the germline ends. Germline CDR1 and CDR2: LNHNV and YYDKDF (reference sequence). The CDR3 contains 15 residues. The CDR3 sequence is CATSRELESTGELFF. The DNA of the CDR3 is TGTGCCACCAGCAGAGAACTCGAATCCACCGGGGAGCTGTTTTTT.

This clone was recorded only once. The J gene is TRBJ1-5, the V gene TRBV19; TRBD1 agrees at 8 bases. The CDR3 runs to 15 residues. J was trimmed by 6 bases and V by 1 base; bases with no gene match: 5. The germline V gene encodes CDR1 LNHDA and CDR2 SQIVND (reference sequence). The CDR3 DNA sequence: TGTGCCAGTAGTATAGTCACAGGGGGACGTCAGCCCCAGCATTTT. Its protein is CASSIVTGGRQPQHF. Supplemented by reference TRBV19 and TRBJ1-5, the full variable domain reads DGGITQSPKYLFRKEGQNVTLSCEQNLNHDAMYWYRQDPGQGLRLIYYSQIVNDFQKGDIAEGYSVSREKKESFPLTVTSAQKNPTAFYLCASSIVTGGRQPQHFGDGTRLSIL.